These 14 T cell receptor beta chains originate from one sample sequenced in a study of T cell responses to AZD1222 COVID-19 vaccine. Clones were sequenced by immunoSEQ multiplex PCR, and TCRdb holds only the in-frame ones, with some missing. The sample records tens of thousands of clones, roughly 83% being singletons. Sequenced material: peripheral blood, taken on day 0 of AZD1222 vaccination. These TCRs come from an adult in good health.

The chain recombines TRBV9 with TRBJ2-1; 10 positions agree with TRBD2. CDR1 is SGDLS and CDR2 is YYNGEE in the germline V gene. The J segment lost 4 bases and the V segment lost 2 bases, leaving 9 bases of the junction unmatched. CDR3 length: 17 amino acids. CDR3 sequence reads: CASSVALQRGGYNEQFF. CDR3 nucleotide sequence: TGTGCCAGCAGCGTGGCCCTCCAGCGGGGGGGGTACAATGAGCAGTTCTTC.

The table lists this clone with a count of one. The CDR3 nucleotides are TGTGCCAGCAGCCCCCAGGGCCGACAGGGTGAAGCTTTCTTT. It yields the protein CASSPQGRQGEAFF. The V call is TRBV3-1 (or the pseudogene TRBV3-2), the J call TRBJ1-1; 7 bases are shared with TRBD1. J was trimmed by 7 bases and V by 4 bases; bases with no gene match: 9. This CDR3 spans 14 amino acids. The V gene's germline CDR1 is LGHDT and CDR2 YNNKEL (reference sequence).

This chain connects TRBV18 to TRBJ1-1, with TRBD1 as a possible D gene (5 bases). CDR1 KGHSH and CDR2 LQKENI come from the germline V gene. V was pared by 5 bases and J by 0 bases, with 16 bases between. This CDR3 has 16 residues. The CDR3 is CASSAQVPAMNTEAFF. The CDR3 nucleotides read TGTGCCAGCTCAGCACAGGTTCCCGCTATGAACACTGAAGCTTTCTTT.

The rearrangement links TRBV28 to TRBJ1-1; 9 bases fit TRBD1. Germline CDR1 is MDHEN and CDR2 is SYDVKM. The CDR3 length is 15 residues. With 5 bases clipped from V and 4 bases from J, the junction kept 8 bases outside the gene matches. The CDR3 region has the DNA TGTGCCAGCAGTACGCCCGGGACAGGGTTCACTGAAGCTTTCTTT. Translating it yields CASSTPGTGFTEAFF.

The chain links TRBV9 to TRBJ1-1; the D gene is possibly TRBD1 (5 bases). V shed 3 bases and J shed 1 base, with 13 bases lying between them. Per germline, CDR1 SGDLS and CDR2 YYNGEE. The CDR3 consists of 15 residues. CDR3 sequence: CASSAAWGRNTEAFF. DNA of the CDR3: TGTGCCAGCAGCGCCGCATGGGGACGGAACACTGAAGCTTTCTTT.

The V call is TRBV12-3 or TRBV12-4, the J call TRBJ1-1; no firm D call. The CDR3 runs 13 residues. V was pared by 6 bases and J by 1 base, with 9 bases between. Here the CDR3 reads CASRLTANTEAFF. CDR3 DNA sequence: TGTGCCAGCAGGTTGACGGCGAACACTGAAGCTTTCTTT.

The rearrangement joins TRBV7-2 to TRBJ1-6; 7 bases are a match to TRBD1. The germline V gene has CDR1 SGHTA and CDR2 FQGNSA. V lost 5 bases and J lost 12; bases outside the gene matches: 7. This CDR3 contains 13 residues. CDR3 DNA sequence: TGTGCCAGCAGCCTGACGACAGGGCAACCCCTCCACTTT. As protein: CASSLTTGQPLHF.

The rearrangement links TRBV7-6 to TRBJ1-1; D is unclear. Trimming pared 0 bases from V and 1 base from J, leaving 3 bases between. This CDR3 comprises 13 residues. From germline, CDR1 is SGHVS and CDR2 FNYEAQ. CDR3 bases: TGTGCCAGCAGCTTAGCCCGGAACACTGAAGCTTTCTTT. This translates into CASSLARNTEAFF.

The J gene is TRBJ1-6, the V gene TRBV7-9; perhaps TRBD1 as D (6 bases). V gave up 5 bases and J gave up 15 bases, with 17 bases separating them. The CDR3 has 13 amino acids. Germline V lookup: CDR1 SEHNR, CDR2 FQNEAQ (reference sequence). CDR3 DNA: TGTGCCAGCAGCCCGACGGGGGGCCATGTCCTCCACTTT. Encoded protein: CASSPTGGHVLHF. The entire variable domain, with the rest obtained from reference TRBV7-9 and TRBJ1-6, is as follows: DTGVSQNPRHKITKRGQNVTFRCDPISEHNRLYWYRQTLGQGPEFLTYFQNEAQLEKSRLLSDRFSAERPKGSFSTLEIQRTEQGDSAMYLCASSPTGGHVLHFGNGTRLTVT.

The chain is built from TRBV7-8 and TRBJ2-5; D is perhaps TRBD1 (5 bases). The CDR3 loop spans 13 amino acids. Germline V gene sequence: CDR1 SGHVS, CDR2 FQNEAQ. V lost 5 bases to trimming and J lost 2 bases, with 9 bases between them. DNA of the CDR3: TGTGCCAGCAGCAACAACAGGCAAGAGACCCAGTACTTC. It yields the protein CASSNNRQETQYF.

The rearrangement uses TRBV7-3 and TRBJ1-1; 7 nucleotides match TRBD1. Germline V gene lookup returns CDR1 SGHTA and CDR2 FQGTGA. The CDR3 contains 14 residues. The J segment lost 4 bases and the V segment lost 5 bases, leaving 7 bases of the junction unmatched. The CDR3 bases are TGTGCCAGCAGCCGAGGGGGCAGAGGCACTGAAGCTTTCTTT. Translation gives CASSRGGRGTEAFF.

The chain couples TRBV19 to TRBJ1-2, with D uncertain. CDR1 and CDR2 (germline): LNHDA, SQIVND (reference sequence). The germline V and J ends were trimmed by 1 base and 4 bases, with 10 bases remaining between them. The CDR3 contains 14 residues. CDR3 sequence (DNA): TGTGCCAGTAGTATAGCCCTCGGCAGCTATGGCTACACCTTC. It codes for CASSIALGSYGYTF.

This chain joins TRBV9 and TRBJ2-1, with TRBD2 matching 14 bases. In germline, CDR1 is SGDLS, CDR2 YYNGEE. The length of the CDR3 is 18 residues. The junction had 7 bases not matched to a gene; V was cut back by 2 bases and J by 3 bases. CDR3 bases: TGTGCCAGCAGCGTCGCGGGACTAGCGGGAGTCGTCTACAATGAGCAGTTCTTC. Translated: CASSVAGLAGVVYNEQFF.

The rearrangement joins TRBV30 to TRBJ2-3; 7 bases map to TRBD1. The CDR3 has 15 residues. The J segment lost 5 bases and the V segment lost 3 bases, leaving 11 bases of the junction unmatched. Germline-derived CDR1 and CDR2 are GTSNPN and SVGIG (reference sequence). CDR3 nucleotides: TGTGCCTGGAGCCAAATAAGGGGGCCGGGAGATACGCAGTATTTT. It yields the protein CAWSQIRGPGDTQYF.